These 16 T cell receptor beta chains were all obtained from the same sample, sequenced in a study of blood T cells in healthy people across ages. Next came a second PCR, run for about 6 to 11 cycles, which used a sample-barcoded 5' primer along with a J-beta primer mix. TCRdb processed the 5' RACE reads anew with MiXCR; each CDR3 protein has one entry. The sample consists of hundreds of thousands of distinct CDR3 sequences, approximately 30% of them appearing once. Sequenced sample: blood. The source is a woman older than 75 in good health.

This clonotype was seen a few times. This rearrangement joins TRBV4-2 to TRBJ2-3; 9 bases are shared with TRBD2. CDR1 and CDR2 (germline): LGHNA, YNFKEQ. The V and J ends lost 0 bases and 5 bases, in that order; junction bases with no gene match: 12. This CDR3 spans 18 amino acids. CDR3 loop: CASSQEGLAAGGGDTQYF. The CDR3 coding sequence is TGTGCCAGCAGCCAAGAGGGTTTGGCAGCGGGAGGAGGAGATACGCAGTATTTT.

The sample holds many counts of this clonotype. This chain joins TRBV6-2 or TRBV6-3 and TRBJ1-1; D might be TRBD1 (5 bases). V was clipped by 6 bases and J by 6 bases, with 17 bases between them. CDR3 length: 14 residues. Germline CDR1 MNHEY, CDR2 SVGEGT. The CDR3 DNA is TGTGCCAGCAGACCCTCTCCCAGGGAGGCTGAAGCTTTCTTT. It codes for CASRPSPREAEAFF.

The sample holds many counts of this clonotype. V is TRBV5-1 and J is TRBJ2-3; D is possibly TRBD2 (6 bases). Trimming removed 0 bases at V and 2 bases at J, with 19 bases between. Per the germline V gene, CDR1 is SGHRS and CDR2 is YFSETQ. This CDR3 region has 18 residues. DNA for the CDR3: TGCGCCAGCAGCTTGGCCCCACCTCGACTAGGATCCACAGATACGCAGTATTTT. Amino acid sequence: CASSLAPPRLGSTDTQYF.

This clonotype has only one observation. V usage is TRBV6-1 and J usage is TRBJ1-2; tentatively, D is TRBD1 (6 bases). Germline lookup yields CDR1 MNHNS and CDR2 SASEGT. The germline V and J ends were trimmed by 1 base and 4 bases, with 7 bases remaining between them. The CDR3 sequence is 13 residues long. The CDR3 reads CASSEVGAYGYTF. The CDR3 DNA sequence: TGTGCCAGCAGTGAAGTGGGGGCCTATGGCTACACCTTC.

This clonotype has more than one count but fewer than ten. Just one base apart from a much larger clone, this may be a read error. V is TRBV6-5 and J is TRBJ2-3; 9 positions match TRBD2. V gave up 0 bases and J gave up 1 base; unmatched junction bases: 5. CDR1 and CDR2 from the germline V gene are MNHEY and SVGAGI. The CDR3 contains 17 residues. The CDR3 nucleotides are TGTGCCAGCAGTTACTCCAGCGGGGGGATCGGCACAGATACGCAGTATTTT. Its translation is CASSYSSGGIGTDTQYF.

In this sample, this clonotype turned up many times. This chain joins TRBV3-1 and TRBJ2-7; D not resolved. Germline V gene sequence: CDR1 LGHDT, CDR2 YNNKEL (reference sequence). Deletions cut 4 bases from V and 9 bases from J, with 16 bases between. The CDR3 loop spans 13 amino acids. The CDR3 loop is CASSLDPVGLQYF. The CDR3 DNA is TGTGCCAGCAGCCTGGATCCAGTCGGCCTGCAGTACTTC.

There are a few counts of this clonotype. This chain connects TRBV29-1 to TRBJ1-2, with D tentatively TRBD1 (6 bases). The ends were cut back, 7 bases at V and 4 bases at J, with 13 bases in the middle. The CDR3 covers 12 residues. Germline assignment: CDR1 SQVTM and CDR2 ANQGSEA. CDR3 bases: TGCAGCGGGGCAGGGGATAGCTATGGCTACACCTTC. It translates to CSGAGDSYGYTF.

Details on this clonotype: One end of the junction does not line up with germline, which may come from a read error. J is TRBJ1-5 and V is TRBV7-2; D not resolved. The CDR3 length is 15 residues. The germline V gene has CDR1 SGHTA and CDR2 FQGNSA. The CDR3 region is CASSLEAGRNHPQHF. CDR3 DNA sequence: TGTGCCAGCAGCTTAGAAGCGGGAAGGAATCACCCCCAGCATTTT. Combining the CDR3 with reference TRBV7-2 and TRBJ1-5 gives the whole variable domain GAGVSQSPSNKVTEKGKDVELRCDPISGHTALYWYRQSLGQGLEFLIYFQGNSAPDKSGLPSDRFSAERTGGSVSTLTIQRTQQEDSAVYLCASSLEAGRNHPQHFGDGTRLSIL.

The chain recombines TRBV7-9 with TRBJ2-7; D possibly corresponds to TRBD2 (5 bases). Trimming cost V 5 bases and J 2 bases, with 10 bases left between them. The CDR3 covers 13 residues. Germline values: CDR1 SEHNR, CDR2 FQNEAQ (reference sequence). This chain's CDR3 is CASSPDYTYEQYF. The CDR3 DNA is TGTGCCAGCAGCCCCGACTACACCTACGAGCAGTACTTC.

The chain uses TRBV4-1 and TRBJ2-1; 9 bases map to TRBD2. The CDR3 has 13 residues. From germline, CDR1 is MGHRA and CDR2 YSYEKL. J was trimmed by 10 bases and V by 11 bases; bases with no gene match: 12. The CDR3 here is CASTGLAGGEQFF. CDR3 DNA: TGCGCCTCCACGGGACTAGCAGGGGGGGAGCAGTTCTTC.

The V gene is TRBV7-9, the J gene TRBJ2-3, with D perhaps TRBD1 (5 bases). This CDR3 spans 15 amino acids. Looked up from germline, CDR1 is SEHNR and CDR2 is FQNEAQ (reference sequence). V lost 5 bases, J lost 6 bases, and 18 bases lay in between. In DNA, the CDR3 is TGTGCCAGCAGCCTTATGTCCGGGTGGGGCGATACGCAGTATTTT. Translation gives CASSLMSGWGDTQYF.

This clonotype was observed at least ten times. The chain joins TRBV5-1 to TRBJ2-7; a possible D gene is TRBD2 (6 bases). With 0 bases removed from V and 5 bases from J, the gap between germline ends came to 12 bases. Germline CDR1 and CDR2: SGHRS and YFSETQ. There are 14 residues in the CDR3. The DNA of the CDR3 is TGCGCCAGCAGCTTGGACGGGGGAAGGGACGAGCAGTACTTC. This translates into CASSLDGGRDEQYF.

On this clonotype: This may stem from a read error, because a much larger clone lies one nucleotide away. The CDR3 nucleotides are TGCGCCAGCAGCCCCAGGAGGTTGCAGGGGGCGGGCGGGGAGCGGTTTTTT. This translates into CASSPRRLQGAGGERFF. V gene TRBV4-3 combines with J gene TRBJ2-2; TRBD1 aligns across 8 bases. Germline V lookup: CDR1 LGHNA, CDR2 YSLEER. The CDR3 runs 17 residues.

The table lists this clonotype with many counts. CDR3 sequence reads: CANRAETQYF. The CDR3 coding sequence is TGTGCCAACCGTGCGGAGACCCAGTACTTC. The chain carries TRBV7-3 and TRBJ2-5, with D unclear. Germline V gives CDR1 SGHTA, CDR2 FQGTGA. Trimming pared 10 bases from V and 5 bases from J, leaving 8 bases between. This CDR3 has 10 residues.

The CDR3, as DNA: TGTGCCACCAGCACGCTGGACAGGGCTAATGAAAAACTGTTTTTT. This encodes CATSTLDRANEKLFF. This rearrangement joins TRBV15 to TRBJ1-4, with TRBD1 matching 8 bases. Germline CDR1 LNHNV, CDR2 YYDKDF (reference sequence). Trimming at V came to 4 bases and at J to 3 bases, leaving 4 bases not matched to a gene. The CDR3 is made up of 15 amino acids.

This chain uses TRBV2 with TRBJ1-2; D not resolved. Germline CDR1 and CDR2: SNHLY and FYNNEI. Between the trimmed V and J ends, which lost 7 bases and 5 bases, there was a span of 8 bases. This CDR3 region has 11 residues. The CDR3 DNA is TGTGCCAGCACCAGGCGTTATGGCTACACCTTC. It translates to CASTRRYGYTF.